This T cell receptor beta chain originates from a study of blood T cell repertoires in COVID-19. About the study: Sources were T cells, B-cell-depleted T cells, or PBMCs; the material itself was cDNA or gDNA.

CDR3 length equals 12 residues. CDR1 and CDR2 (germline): SNHLY, FYNNEI. V was cut by 8 bases and J by 6 bases, with 13 bases left in between. This study enrolled people aged 18 to 89 from around 26 US geographic areas. Participant-given clinical history determined each cohort assignment. Original processing notes: Estimation of nucleated cell counts was performed using reference gene primer amplification. The table came from immunoSEQ multiplex PCR; TCRdb's copy has only in-frame clones and leaves some out. V and J calls and clone size follow that table, whereas D and trimming were derived from the DNA. The sample yields over 110,000 clones, roughly 83% seen once.

V and J are TRBV2 and TRBJ1-2; tentatively, D is TRBD1 (6 bases). Input material: PBMCs or T cells enriched from blood (not recorded which). This sequence originates from a man aged 40-55 years with acute COVID-19. CDR3 sequence: CASLKGGDGYTF. The DNA of the CDR3 is TGTGCCAGCTTGAAGGGGGGGGATGGCTACACCTTC.